The 14 T cell receptor beta chains in this list originate from one sample, sequenced in a study of blood T cell repertoires in COVID-19. Libraries were prepared by immunoSEQ multiplex PCR; TCRdb keeps only in-frame clonotypes and omits some of them. The sample yields about 320,000 clones, over 85% seen once. The sequencing sample was made of PBMCs or T cells enriched from blood (not recorded which). The source of these receptors is a man aged 60 to 69 who had recovered from COVID-19.

This chain joins TRBV4-1 and TRBJ2-1; maybe TRBD2 (5 bases). This CDR3 contains 15 residues. Per the germline V gene, CDR1 is MGHRA and CDR2 is YSYEKL. Trimming shortened V by 0 bases and J by 2 bases, and 8 bases separated the two germline ends. The CDR3 here is CASSQDSETYNEQFF. CDR3 DNA sequence: TGCGCCAGCAGCCAAGATAGCGAAACCTACAATGAGCAGTTCTTC.

This clone has just a few counts. This rearrangement joins TRBV5-1 to TRBJ1-6, with D tentatively TRBD1 (5 bases). This CDR3 comprises 16 residues. Germline lookup yields CDR1 SGHRS and CDR2 YFSETQ. Trimming stripped 4 bases from V and 9 bases from J, with 20 bases between. In DNA, the CDR3 is TGCGCCAGCAGCCCAACTACGCAGGGCGCGAGTTCACCCCTCCACTTT. Amino acids: CASSPTTQGASSPLHF.

This clone was seen only once. The CDR3 DNA follows: TGTGCCAGCAGCCAAGGACAGGGGAAGATGAACACTGAAGCTTTCTTT. It translates to CASSQGQGKMNTEAFF. V gene TRBV5-8 combines with J gene TRBJ1-1, with 9 bases identical to TRBD1. Per the germline V gene, CDR1 is SGHTS and CDR2 is YDEGEE. This CDR3 has 16 amino acids. Germline trimming cut 4 bases from V and 0 bases from J; bases unmatched to any gene: 7.

This clone was found once. This sequence joins TRBV5-4 and TRBJ1-4, with 7 bases that match TRBD1. This CDR3 is 14 amino acids long. Trimming at V came to 3 bases and at J to 5 bases, leaving 4 bases not matched to a gene. Germline-derived CDR1 and CDR2 are SGHNT and YYREEE (reference sequence). Here the CDR3 DNA reads TGTGCCAGCAGCTCGGGACAGAAAAATGAAAAACTGTTTTTT. It codes for CASSSGQKNEKLFF.

This clone was recorded only once. J is TRBJ1-1 and V is TRBV7-8; no definite D call. V dropped 0 bases and J dropped 0 bases, with 5 bases sitting between them. Germline V gives CDR1 SGHVS, CDR2 FQNEAQ. This CDR3 is 14 amino acids long. The CDR3 DNA reads TGTGCCAGCAGCTTAGCGTTAGTGAACACTGAAGCTTTCTTT. Translated: CASSLALVNTEAFF. The whole variable domain, filled in from reference TRBV7-8 and TRBJ1-1, reads GAGVSQSPRYKVAKRGQDVALRCDPISGHVSLFWYQQALGQGPEFLTYFQNEAQLDKSGLPSDRFFAERPEGSVSTLKIQRTQQEDSAVYLCASSLALVNTEAFFGQGTRLTVV.

This clone has just a few counts. The rearrangement joins TRBV13 to TRBJ2-5; 9 bases match TRBD2. Germline assignment: CDR1 PRHDT and CDR2 FYEKMQ (reference sequence). This CDR3 contains 14 residues. V shed 5 bases and J 3 bases; nucleotides not matched to a gene: 4. This CDR3 is CASSRLAGEETQYF. In DNA form, the CDR3 reads TGTGCCAGCAGCCGCTTAGCGGGGGAAGAGACCCAGTACTTC.

The chain has TRBV9 and TRBJ2-4; maybe TRBD2 (5 bases). The V gene lost 3 bases and the J gene lost 0 bases, with 13 bases spanning the gap. CDR1 and CDR2 (germline): SGDLS, YYNGEE. The CDR3 is made up of 16 amino acids. The chain's CDR3 is CASSARVGLAKNIQYF. The CDR3 DNA reads as TGTGCCAGCAGCGCGAGGGTCGGTCTAGCCAAAAACATTCAGTACTTC.

This chain connects TRBV13 to TRBJ2-3, with a tentative D call TRBD2 (6 bases). The germline V gene has CDR1 PRHDT and CDR2 FYEKMQ (reference sequence). The CDR3 spans 14 residues. V dropped 3 bases and J dropped 4 bases, with 11 bases sitting between them. CDR3 amino acids: CASSFRGGADTQYF. CDR3 DNA: TGTGCCAGCAGCTTTCGCGGAGGGGCAGATACGCAGTATTTT.

On this clone itself: The junction and the germline gene differ at one end; a read error may be behind it. The rearrangement links TRBV29-1 to TRBJ1-3; D not resolved. The CDR3 runs to 14 residues. Germline V lookup: CDR1 SQVTM, CDR2 ANQGSEA. CDR3 DNA sequence: TGCAGCGCTGAAGACGGTCACTCTGGAAACACCATATATTTT. Translation gives CSAEDGHSGNTIYF.

CDR3 nucleotide sequence: TGCGCCAGCAGCCAAGAATCGACAGCTGGAAACACCATATATTTT. It translates to CASSQESTAGNTIYF. The V gene is TRBV4-3, the J gene TRBJ1-3, with D possibly being TRBD1 (5 bases). Trimming shortened V by 0 bases and J by 2 bases, and 8 bases separated the two germline ends. This CDR3 is built from 15 residues. Germline CDR1 is LGHNA and CDR2 is YSLEER.

The chain combines TRBV6-5 with TRBJ1-2; no clear D. The CDR3 loop spans 12 amino acids. From germline, CDR1 is MNHEY and CDR2 SVGAGI. Between the trimmed V and J ends, which lost 6 bases and 7 bases, there was a span of 12 bases. In DNA, the CDR3 is TGTGCCAGCAGCAAGAACGGTGTTGGCTACACCTTC. Its protein product is CASSKNGVGYTF.

The rearrangement links TRBV7-2 to TRBJ2-7; 9 bases agree with TRBD2. This CDR3 has 16 amino acids. Germline assignment: CDR1 SGHTA and CDR2 FQGNSA. Losses at the gene ends were 5 bases for V and 4 bases for J; bases not matched to a gene: 12. Here the CDR3 reads CASSRREAGGRYEQYF. The CDR3 region has the DNA TGTGCCAGCAGCCGGCGGGAGGCGGGGGGGCGATACGAGCAGTACTTC.

The chain has TRBV12-3 or TRBV12-4 and TRBJ1-1; D not resolved. The CDR3 totals 13 residues. Trimming stripped 3 bases from V and 4 bases from J, with 9 bases between. Here the CDR3 reads CASSFRRFTEAFF. For the CDR3, the DNA is TGTGCCAGCAGTTTTAGGAGGTTCACTGAAGCTTTCTTT.

The chain joins TRBV7-6 to TRBJ2-3, with TRBD2 identical over 9 bases. The V and J ends lost 1 base and 8 bases, in that order; junction bases with no gene match: 4. Germline loops: CDR1 SGHVS, CDR2 FNYEAQ. The CDR3 covers 14 residues. As DNA, the CDR3 is TGTGCCAGCAGCTTAGACAGCGGGGGGATTACGCAGTATTTT. The encoded protein is CASSLDSGGITQYF.